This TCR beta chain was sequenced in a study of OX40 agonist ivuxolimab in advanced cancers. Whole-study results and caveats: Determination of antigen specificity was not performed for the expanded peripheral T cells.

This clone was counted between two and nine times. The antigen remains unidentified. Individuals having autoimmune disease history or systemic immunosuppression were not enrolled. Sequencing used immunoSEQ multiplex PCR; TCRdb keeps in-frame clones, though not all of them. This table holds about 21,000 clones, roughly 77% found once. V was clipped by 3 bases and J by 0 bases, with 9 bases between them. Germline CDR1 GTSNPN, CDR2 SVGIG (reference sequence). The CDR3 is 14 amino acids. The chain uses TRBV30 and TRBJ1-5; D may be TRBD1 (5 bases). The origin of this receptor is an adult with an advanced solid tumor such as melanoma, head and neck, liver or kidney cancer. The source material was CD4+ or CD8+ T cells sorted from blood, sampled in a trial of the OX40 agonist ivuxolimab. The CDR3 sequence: CAWSADSSNQPQHF. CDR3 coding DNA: TGTGCCTGGAGCGCCGACAGTAGCAATCAGCCCCAGCATTTT. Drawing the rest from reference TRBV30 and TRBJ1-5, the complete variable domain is SQTIHQWPATLVQPVGSPLSLECTVEGTSNPNLYWYRQAAGRGLQLLFYSVGIGQISSEVPQNLSASRPQDRQFILSSKKLLLSDSGFYLCAWSADSSNQPQHFGDGTRLSIL.